A selection of T cell receptor beta chains follows, all from one sample in a study of OX40 agonist ivuxolimab in advanced cancers. Repertoires were generated with immunoSEQ multiplex PCR, while TCRdb's copy carries only in-frame clones and drops some. Among about 44,000 clones listed, approximately 90% were seen once. The starting material was CD4+ or CD8+ T cells sorted from blood, obtained in a trial of the OX40 agonist ivuxolimab. The receptors come from an adult with an advanced solid tumor such as melanoma, head and neck, liver or kidney cancer. CDR3s include the opening cysteine and the closing phenylalanine or tryptophan. The order of the fields is clone size, J gene, CDR3 length, V gene, D gene, CDR3 DNA, CDR3 protein. A D gene is named only where the DNA matches it firmly. Rows give clone size only sometimes, using once, few, many, or a class for an expanded clone.

size: -; J: TRBJ2-3; length: 13; V: TRBV27; D: -; DNA: TGTGCCAGCAGTTCGGGACGGGGAGATACGCAGTATTTT; CDR3: CASSSGRGDTQYF
size: -; J: TRBJ2-3; length: 15; V: TRBV11-2; D: -; DNA: TGTGCCAGCACCCCTGCGACCCTCAGCACAGATACGCAGTATTTT; CDR3: CASTPATLSTDTQYF
size: -; J: TRBJ2-1; length: 15; V: TRBV6-5; D: TRBD2; DNA: TGTGCCAGCAGTTACTCACTAGCGGGAGTCAGTGAGCAGTTCTTC; CDR3: CASSYSLAGVSEQFF
size: -; J: TRBJ2-2; length: 14; V: TRBV4-1; D: -; DNA: TGCGCCAGCAGCCTAACTAAGAACACCGGGGAGCTGTTTTTT; CDR3: CASSLTKNTGELFF
size: -; J: TRBJ2-7; length: 16; V: TRBV28; D: -; DNA: TGTGCCAGCAGTTTAGCCCCGATGGAGGAAACCTACGAGCAGTACTTC; CDR3: CASSLAPMEETYEQYF
size: -; J: TRBJ2-1; length: 13; V: TRBV19; D: -; DNA: TGTGCCAGTAGTATAGACAGCTACAATGAGCAGTTCTTC; CDR3: CASSIDSYNEQFF
size: -; J: TRBJ2-7; length: 15; V: TRBV19; D: -; DNA: TGTGCCAGTAGTATAGCCGGGGGGCAATCCTACGAGCAGTACTTC; CDR3: CASSIAGGQSYEQYF
size: -; J: TRBJ2-7; length: 14; V: TRBV28; D: -; DNA: TGTGCCAGCAGTTTTCGGGGGACGTTCTGGGAGCAGTACTTC; CDR3: CASSFRGTFWEQYF
size: -; J: TRBJ2-1; length: 14; V: TRBV7-9; D: TRBD2; DNA: TGTGCCAGCAGCTCCGGACTAGCGGGATATGAGCAGTTCTTC; CDR3: CASSSGLAGYEQFF
size: -; J: TRBJ2-5; length: 16; V: TRBV15; D: -; DNA: TGTGCCACCAGTACGACCAGGGGTGGTACGCGAGAGACCCAGTACTTC; CDR3: CATSTTRGGTRETQYF
size: -; J: TRBJ2-1; length: 12; V: TRBV6-1; D: -; DNA: TGTGCCAGCAGTGAAGGGTTGGGGTTCCAGTTCTTC; CDR3: CASSEGLGFQFF
size: -; J: TRBJ2-2; length: 14; V: TRBV6-6; D: -; DNA: TGTGCCAGCGAAGGGGAGTTAGACCCCGGGGAGCTGTTTTTT; CDR3: CASEGELDPGELFF
size: large; J: TRBJ2-1; length: 14; V: TRBV28; D: TRBD2; DNA: TGTGCCAGCAATCCGATCGGGAGGTACAATGAGCAGTTCTTC; CDR3: CASNPIGRYNEQFF
size: -; J: TRBJ1-5; length: 12; V: TRBV28; D: -; DNA: TGTGCCAGCACCGGGACGGCAAGGCCCCAGCATTTT; CDR3: CASTGTARPQHF
size: -; J: TRBJ2-3; length: 17; V: TRBV18; D: TRBD2; DNA: TGTGCCAGCTCACTCGACGGACTAGCGGGACTAAAGGGCACGCAGTATTTT; CDR3: CASSLDGLAGLKGTQYF
size: once; J: TRBJ2-1; length: 16; V: TRBV7-2; D: TRBD2; DNA: TGTGCCAGCAGCATAGGACTAGCGGGATCTTCCAATGAGCAGTTCTTC; CDR3: CASSIGLAGSSNEQFF
size: -; J: TRBJ2-1; length: 15; V: TRBV27; D: TRBD2; DNA: TGTGCCAGCAGTTTAATAGCTAGCGGGATCAATGAGCAGTTCTTC; CDR3: CASSLIASGINEQFF
size: -; J: TRBJ2-3; length: 14; V: TRBV4-1; D: -; DNA: TGCGCCAGCAGCCAAGGCCCGGGGACAGATACGCAGTATTTT; CDR3: CASSQGPGTDTQYF
size: -; J: TRBJ2-7; length: 11; V: TRBV30; D: TRBD1; DNA: TGTGCCTGGGGGACAGGTTACGAGCAGTACTTC; CDR3: CAWGTGYEQYF
size: -; J: TRBJ2-1; length: 14; V: TRBV2; D: -; DNA: TGTGCCAGCAGCGATACCGGGACATACAATGAGCAGTTCTTC; CDR3: CASSDTGTYNEQFF
size: -; J: TRBJ2-1; length: 15; V: TRBV11-2; D: -; DNA: TGTGCCAGCAGCTTAGGCCCCGACGGGGACAATGAGCAGTTCTTC; CDR3: CASSLGPDGDNEQFF
size: -; J: TRBJ2-7; length: 15; V: TRBV4-3; D: TRBD2; DNA: TGCGCCAGCAGCCACGGGACTAGCGGGGAATACGAGCAGTACTTC; CDR3: CASSHGTSGEYEQYF
size: -; J: TRBJ2-1; length: 17; V: TRBV2; D: TRBD2; DNA: TGTGCCAGCAGTCGGACTAGCGGGAGTTCGTCCTACAATGAGCAGTTCTTC; CDR3: CASSRTSGSSSYNEQFF
size: -; J: TRBJ2-7; length: 14; V: TRBV19; D: -; DNA: TGTGCCAGTAGTCTCCGGGACATTTCCTACGAGCAGTACTTC; CDR3: CASSLRDISYEQYF
size: -; J: TRBJ1-2; length: 14; V: TRBV5-8; D: -; DNA: TGTGCCAGCAGCTTAAAGGGTTTTAGATATGGCTACACCTTC; CDR3: CASSLKGFRYGYTF
size: -; J: TRBJ2-7; length: 13; V: TRBV19; D: TRBD1; DNA: TGTGCCAGTAGCCCGACAGGGGCCTACGAGCAGTACTTC; CDR3: CASSPTGAYEQYF
size: -; J: TRBJ2-2; length: 14; V: TRBV30; D: -; DNA: TGTGCCTGGAGTCACGGGGTGGGGGCCGGGGAGCTGTTTTTT; CDR3: CAWSHGVGAGELFF
size: -; J: TRBJ1-2; length: 14; V: TRBV9; D: -; DNA: TGTGCCAGCAGCGTAGCGTCAGGGAACTATGGCTACACCTTC; CDR3: CASSVASGNYGYTF
size: -; J: TRBJ1-1; length: 10; V: TRBV20-1; D: -; DNA: TGCAGTGCTGAGGACAGTGAAGCTTTCTTT; CDR3: CSAEDSEAFF
size: -; J: TRBJ2-7; length: 16; V: TRBV9; D: -; DNA: TGTGCCAGCAGCCCCTCTGGAGGGACACTCTCCTACGAGCAGTACTTC; CDR3: CASSPSGGTLSYEQYF
size: -; J: TRBJ1-2; length: 13; V: TRBV6-1; D: TRBD1; DNA: TGTGCCAGCAGCCCGGACAGGAGGCGTGGCTACACCTTC; CDR3: CASSPDRRRGYTF
size: -; J: TRBJ1-4; length: 16; V: TRBV9; D: TRBD1; DNA: TGTGCCAGCAGCGTGGGAACAGGGGGCGCGGGGGAAAAACTGTTTTTT; CDR3: CASSVGTGGAGEKLFF
size: -; J: TRBJ2-1; length: 15; V: TRBV19; D: TRBD1; DNA: TGTGCCAGTAGGATCTCCGGACAGGGCCACAATGAGCAGTTCTTC; CDR3: CASRISGQGHNEQFF
size: -; J: TRBJ1-4; length: 13; V: TRBV7-8; D: -; DNA: TGTGCCAGCAGCCCTCAACGACAGTTTGAACTGTTTTTT; CDR3: CASSPQRQFELFF
size: -; J: TRBJ2-7; length: 12; V: TRBV7-9; D: -; DNA: TGTGCCAGCAGCAACTACAGGGCCGAGCAGTACTTC; CDR3: CASSNYRAEQYF
size: -; J: TRBJ2-7; length: 14; V: TRBV10-3; D: TRBD1; DNA: TGTGCCATCAGTGATGGGACAGGGCCGTACGAGCAGTACTTC; CDR3: CAISDGTGPYEQYF
size: -; J: TRBJ2-7; length: 13; V: TRBV10-1; D: -; DNA: TGCGCCAGCAGTGGGGCCCCAGCCTACGAGCAGTACTTC; CDR3: CASSGAPAYEQYF
size: -; J: TRBJ2-2; length: 17; V: TRBV19; D: -; DNA: TGTGCCAGTAGTATTGGATTGAAGCTAACGAACACCGGGGAGCTGTTTTTT; CDR3: CASSIGLKLTNTGELFF
size: -; J: TRBJ2-7; length: 11; V: TRBV6-5; D: -; DNA: TGTGCCAGCAGTTTAGACTACGAGCAGTACTTC; CDR3: CASSLDYEQYF
size: -; J: TRBJ1-2; length: 14; V: TRBV7-9; D: -; DNA: TGTGCCAGCAGTACCACGTGGGGGGACTATGGCTACACCTTC; CDR3: CASSTTWGDYGYTF
size: -; J: TRBJ2-1; length: 15; V: TRBV7-7; D: TRBD2; DNA: TGTGCTAGCAGCCCCCTAGCGGGAGGGCCGCGTGAGCAGTTCTTC; CDR3: CASSPLAGGPREQFF
size: -; J: TRBJ2-2; length: 17; V: TRBV10-3; D: -; DNA: TGTGCCATCAGGCTACCACAGGGCCTTCCGAACACCGGGGAGCTGTTTTTT; CDR3: CAIRLPQGLPNTGELFF
size: -; J: TRBJ1-5; length: 15; V: TRBV19; D: -; DNA: TGTGCCAGTACCAGTCAAGTAACGGGTAATCAGCCCCAGCATTTT; CDR3: CASTSQVTGNQPQHF
size: -; J: TRBJ2-1; length: 15; V: TRBV6-5; D: TRBD1; DNA: TGTGCCAGCAGCCCACGACAGGGGCCCCACAATGAGCAGTTCTTC; CDR3: CASSPRQGPHNEQFF
size: -; J: TRBJ2-2; length: 14; V: TRBV7-9; D: -; DNA: TGTGCCAGCAGCCAAGACAGACACACCGGGGAGCTGTTTTTT; CDR3: CASSQDRHTGELFF
size: -; J: TRBJ2-3; length: 13; V: TRBV19; D: -; DNA: TGTGCCAGTAGTATAGTTAGAGCGGATACGCAGTATTTT; CDR3: CASSIVRADTQYF
size: -; J: TRBJ1-1; length: 17; V: TRBV25-1; D: -; DNA: TGTGCCAGCAGTGAATATATCGGGCAGTCAGGGGACACTGAAGCTTTCTTT; CDR3: CASSEYIGQSGDTEAFF